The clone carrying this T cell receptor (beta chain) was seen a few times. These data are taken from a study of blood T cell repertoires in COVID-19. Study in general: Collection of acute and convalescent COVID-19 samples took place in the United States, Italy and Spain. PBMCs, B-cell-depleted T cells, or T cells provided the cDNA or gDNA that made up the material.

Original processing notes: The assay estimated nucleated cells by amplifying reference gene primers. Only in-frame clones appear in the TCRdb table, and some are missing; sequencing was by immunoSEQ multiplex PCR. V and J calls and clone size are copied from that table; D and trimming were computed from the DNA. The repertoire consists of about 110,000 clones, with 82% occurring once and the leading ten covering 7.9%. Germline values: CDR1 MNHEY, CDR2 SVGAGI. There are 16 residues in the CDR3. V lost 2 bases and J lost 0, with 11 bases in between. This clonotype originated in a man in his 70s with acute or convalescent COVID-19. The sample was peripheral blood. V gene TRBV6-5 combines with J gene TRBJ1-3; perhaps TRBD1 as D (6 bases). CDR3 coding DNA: TGTGCCAGCAGTTACCAGGGGCTGGCCTCTGGAAACACCATATATTTT. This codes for CASSYQGLASGNTIYF.